The source of this TCR beta chain is a study of shared clonotypes between healthy human individuals. Germline lookup yields CDR1 LNHDA and CDR2 SQIVND (reference sequence). Trimming cost V 7 bases and J 0 bases, with 7 bases left between them. The CDR3 runs to 13 residues. Libraries were prepared by immunoSEQ multiplex PCR; TCRdb keeps only in-frame clonotypes and omits some of them. The sample shows 550,000 to 850,000 clones, approximately 74% of them seen only once. The chain recombines TRBV19 with TRBJ1-5, with D unresolved. Sequences were obtained from memory CD4+ T cells sorted from blood. Subset meaning: CD45RA-negative fraction. The clonotype was recovered from a woman in her 30s in good health. CDR3 in amino acids: CASTVNSNQPQHF. The CDR3, as DNA: TGTGCCAGTACAGTCAATAGCAATCAGCCCCAGCATTTT.